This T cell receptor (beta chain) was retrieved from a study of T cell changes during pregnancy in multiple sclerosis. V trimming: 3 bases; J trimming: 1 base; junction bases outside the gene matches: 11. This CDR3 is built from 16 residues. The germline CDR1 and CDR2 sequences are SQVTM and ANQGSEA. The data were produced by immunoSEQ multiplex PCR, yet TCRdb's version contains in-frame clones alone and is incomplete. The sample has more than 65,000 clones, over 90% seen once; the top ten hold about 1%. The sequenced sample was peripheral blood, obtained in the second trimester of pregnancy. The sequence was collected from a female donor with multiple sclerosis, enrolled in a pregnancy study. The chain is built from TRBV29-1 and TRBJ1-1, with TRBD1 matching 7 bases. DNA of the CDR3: TGCAGCGTTGACTACAGGGGCTCTAGAGGGAACACTGAAGCTTTCTTT. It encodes CSVDYRGSRGNTEAFF.